These T cell receptor beta chains were read from a single sample in a study of blood T cell repertoires in COVID-19. The assay was immunoSEQ multiplex PCR, and TCRdb's table has in-frame clones only and misses some. The table lists 400,000 to 450,000 clones, around 86% of them singletons, with more than 1.4% in the top ten. Sequenced: peripheral blood. Receptors were obtained from a woman aged 30 to 39 with active or convalescent COVID-19. Both conserved end residues are part of each CDR3. A D gene is named only where the DNA matches it firmly. Clone size is given for some rows only: seen once, a few or many times, or a class if the clone is expanded.

V gene: TRBV3-1/TRBV3-2
CDR3 length: 15
J gene: TRBJ2-3
clone size: .
D gene: .
CDR3 DNA: TGTGCCAGCAGTCCTAGGGGGGGCCCAGGATATACGCAGTATTTT
CDR3 protein: CASSPRGGPGYTQYF

V gene: TRBV5-6
CDR3 length: 14
J gene: TRBJ1-2
clone size: .
D gene: TRBD1
CDR3 DNA: TGTGCCAGCAGCTTGGGGACAGGGGACTATGGCTACACCTTC
CDR3 protein: CASSLGTGDYGYTF

V gene: TRBV27
CDR3 length: 16
J gene: TRBJ1-6
clone size: once
D gene: TRBD1
CDR3 DNA: TGTGCCAGCAGTTTCGTGGCAGGGGGCTATAATTCACCCCTCCACTTT
CDR3 protein: CASSFVAGGYNSPLHF

V gene: TRBV11-2
CDR3 length: 16
J gene: TRBJ2-1
clone size: .
D gene: TRBD2
CDR3 DNA: TGTGCCAGCAGCTTCGGGACTAGCGGGACCTTCGGTGAGCAGTTCTTC
CDR3 protein: CASSFGTSGTFGEQFF

V gene: TRBV21-1
CDR3 length: 17
J gene: TRBJ2-1
clone size: .
D gene: .
CDR3 DNA: TGTGCCAGCAGCAAAGCCACCATGGCGGGATCGGTTAATGAGCAGTTCTTC
CDR3 protein: CASSKATMAGSVNEQFF

V gene: TRBV19
CDR3 length: 13
J gene: TRBJ1-2
clone size: .
D gene: .
CDR3 DNA: TGTGCCAGTAGTATCCCCAAAAACTATGGCTACACCTTC
CDR3 protein: CASSIPKNYGYTF

V gene: TRBV6-5
CDR3 length: 14
J gene: TRBJ1-1
clone size: .
D gene: .
CDR3 DNA: TGTGCCAGCAGAAAGGACGCCGGGAAAACTGAAGCTTTCTTT
CDR3 protein: CASRKDAGKTEAFF

V gene: TRBV5-1
CDR3 length: 15
J gene: TRBJ1-5
clone size: .
D gene: TRBD1
CDR3 DNA: TGCGCCAGCAGCTTGGGGGGACAGGGAAACCAGCCCCAGCATTTT
CDR3 protein: CASSLGGQGNQPQHF

V gene: TRBV19
CDR3 length: 14
J gene: TRBJ2-7
clone size: .
D gene: TRBD1
CDR3 DNA: TGTGCCAGTAGAATGGGACAGGGGGCCTATGAGCAGTACTTC
CDR3 protein: CASRMGQGAYEQYF

V gene: TRBV27
CDR3 length: 14
J gene: TRBJ2-7
clone size: .
D gene: TRBD1
CDR3 DNA: TGTGCCAGCAGTAGGGACAGTACAACCTACGAGCAGTACTTC
CDR3 protein: CASSRDSTTYEQYF

V gene: TRBV2
CDR3 length: 14
J gene: TRBJ1-1
clone size: .
D gene: .
CDR3 DNA: TGTGCCAGCAGTCCCCTAGACAGAGGCACTGAAGCTTTCTTT
CDR3 protein: CASSPLDRGTEAFF

V gene: TRBV10-1
CDR3 length: 13
J gene: TRBJ2-5
clone size: few
D gene: TRBD2
CDR3 DNA: TGCGCCAGCAACTTCGCGGGGGAAGAGACCCAGTACTTC
CDR3 protein: CASNFAGEETQYF

V gene: TRBV5-1
CDR3 length: 14
J gene: TRBJ1-1
clone size: .
D gene: .
CDR3 DNA: TGCGCCAGCAGCTTATCAACAGGGAGCACTGAAGCTTTCTTT
CDR3 protein: CASSLSTGSTEAFF

V gene: TRBV30
CDR3 length: 12
J gene: TRBJ2-1
clone size: .
D gene: .
CDR3 DNA: TGTGCCTGGAGTTTATTAGTCAATGAGCAGTTCTTC
CDR3 protein: CAWSLLVNEQFF

V gene: TRBV6-5
CDR3 length: 15
J gene: TRBJ2-7
clone size: .
D gene: TRBD1
CDR3 DNA: TGTGCCAGCAGTTACTCAAGGACAGGGGGGTACGAGCAGTACTTC
CDR3 protein: CASSYSRTGGYEQYF

V gene: TRBV6-5
CDR3 length: 11
J gene: TRBJ2-7
clone size: .
D gene: .
CDR3 DNA: TGTGCCAGCACCCTGGGGCAGTCCCATTACTTC
CDR3 protein: CASTLGQSHYF

V gene: TRBV19
CDR3 length: 14
J gene: TRBJ1-1
clone size: .
D gene: .
CDR3 DNA: TGTGCCAGTAGCCTGACAGCGGGTGGAACTGAAGCTTTCTTT
CDR3 protein: CASSLTAGGTEAFF

V gene: TRBV5-1
CDR3 length: 14
J gene: TRBJ2-1
clone size: .
D gene: .
CDR3 DNA: TGCGCCAGCAGCCCGGGCCGGGACTTGGGGGAGCAGTTCTTC
CDR3 protein: CASSPGRDLGEQFF

V gene: TRBV15
CDR3 length: 15
J gene: TRBJ2-3
clone size: .
D gene: .
CDR3 DNA: TGTGCCACCAGCAGAGTGGACAGCTACACAGATACGCAGTATTTT
CDR3 protein: CATSRVDSYTDTQYF

V gene: TRBV2
CDR3 length: 13
J gene: TRBJ1-3
clone size: .
D gene: TRBD1
CDR3 DNA: TGTGCCAGCAGGAACGACAGGGCGCACACCATATATTTT
CDR3 protein: CASRNDRAHTIYF

V gene: TRBV10-3
CDR3 length: 14
J gene: TRBJ1-1
clone size: .
D gene: .
CDR3 DNA: TGTGCCATCAGTGGGGTGGGAGGGTACACTGAAGCTTTCTTT
CDR3 protein: CAISGVGGYTEAFF

V gene: TRBV3-1/TRBV3-2
CDR3 length: 14
J gene: TRBJ2-3
clone size: .
D gene: .
CDR3 DNA: TGTGCCAGCAGCCATCCGCGGTCGGAGGATACGCAGTATTTT
CDR3 protein: CASSHPRSEDTQYF

V gene: TRBV5-4
CDR3 length: 14
J gene: TRBJ2-5
clone size: once
D gene: TRBD2
CDR3 DNA: TGTGCCAGCAGTCAACTAGCGGGAGAAGAGACCCAGTACTTC
CDR3 protein: CASSQLAGEETQYF

V gene: TRBV10-2
CDR3 length: 13
J gene: TRBJ1-1
clone size: .
D gene: .
CDR3 DNA: TGCGCCAGCAGTGAGGGAGTTGGGACTGAAGCTTTCTTT
CDR3 protein: CASSEGVGTEAFF

V gene: TRBV18
CDR3 length: 14
J gene: TRBJ2-7
clone size: .
D gene: TRBD1
CDR3 DNA: TGTGCCAGCTCATCAAGACAGGGGGCAGACGAGCAGTACTTC
CDR3 protein: CASSSRQGADEQYF

V gene: TRBV19
CDR3 length: 15
J gene: TRBJ1-1
clone size: .
D gene: TRBD1
CDR3 DNA: TGTGCCAGTAGTATTCTGACAGGGGTGGGCACTGAAGCTTTCTTT
CDR3 protein: CASSILTGVGTEAFF

V gene: TRBV19
CDR3 length: 15
J gene: TRBJ2-3
clone size: .
D gene: .
CDR3 DNA: TGTGCCAGTAGTATTAGCGGTAGGGGTACAGATACGCAGTATTTT
CDR3 protein: CASSISGRGTDTQYF

V gene: TRBV3-1/TRBV3-2
CDR3 length: 14
J gene: TRBJ1-6
clone size: .
D gene: .
CDR3 DNA: TGTGCCAGCAGCCGGCAGAATAATAATTCACCCCTCCACTTT
CDR3 protein: CASSRQNNNSPLHF

V gene: TRBV27
CDR3 length: 15
J gene: TRBJ2-1
clone size: .
D gene: TRBD2
CDR3 DNA: TGTGCCAGCAGTTTCAGGACTAGCGGGAATGGTGAGCAGTTCTTC
CDR3 protein: CASSFRTSGNGEQFF

V gene: TRBV28
CDR3 length: 12
J gene: TRBJ1-2
clone size: .
D gene: .
CDR3 DNA: TGTGCCAGCAGTCACAGACAGAGTGGCTACACCTTC
CDR3 protein: CASSHRQSGYTF

V gene: TRBV2
CDR3 length: 12
J gene: TRBJ2-3
clone size: .
D gene: .
CDR3 DNA: TGTGCCAGCAGTGATACTCTGGATACGCAGTATTTT
CDR3 protein: CASSDTLDTQYF

V gene: TRBV27
CDR3 length: 16
J gene: TRBJ2-7
clone size: once
D gene: .
CDR3 DNA: TGTGCCAGCAGTTCCACCGGACTGACGGGGAGAAACGAGCAGTACTTC
CDR3 protein: CASSSTGLTGRNEQYF

V gene: TRBV6-5
CDR3 length: 14
J gene: TRBJ1-5
clone size: once
D gene: TRBD1
CDR3 DNA: TGTGCCAGCAGGTCTCAGGGGGCTGGTCAGCCCCAGCATTTT
CDR3 protein: CASRSQGAGQPQHF

V gene: TRBV11-1
CDR3 length: 15
J gene: TRBJ2-7
clone size: .
D gene: TRBD2
CDR3 DNA: TGTGCCAGCAGCTTGACTAGCGGGAGGGTCTACGAGCAGTACTTC
CDR3 protein: CASSLTSGRVYEQYF

V gene: TRBV30
CDR3 length: 13
J gene: TRBJ1-1
clone size: .
D gene: .
CDR3 DNA: TGTGCCTGGAGTATGAACCGGGACACTGAAGCTTTCTTT
CDR3 protein: CAWSMNRDTEAFF

V gene: TRBV6-5
CDR3 length: 12
J gene: TRBJ1-1
clone size: .
D gene: .
CDR3 DNA: TGTGCCAGCGAGGACAGTTTATTCGAAGCTTTCTTT
CDR3 protein: CASEDSLFEAFF

V gene: TRBV4-1
CDR3 length: 17
J gene: TRBJ2-5
clone size: .
D gene: .
CDR3 DNA: TGCGCCAGCAGCCCTACGGTCAGGAGGGGGCATCAAGAGACCCAGTACTTC
CDR3 protein: CASSPTVRRGHQETQYF

V gene: TRBV6-6
CDR3 length: 15
J gene: TRBJ2-1
clone size: .
D gene: .
CDR3 DNA: TGTGCCAGCAGCCTGGTGGTCCAGGTGGGCTATGAGCAGTTCTTC
CDR3 protein: CASSLVVQVGYEQFF

V gene: TRBV4-2
CDR3 length: 16
J gene: TRBJ2-1
clone size: .
D gene: TRBD2
CDR3 DNA: TGTGCCAGCAGCCCACTAGCGGGGGGTTCATACAATGAGCAGTTCTTC
CDR3 protein: CASSPLAGGSYNEQFF

V gene: TRBV19
CDR3 length: 15
J gene: TRBJ2-3
clone size: .
D gene: TRBD1
CDR3 DNA: TGTGCCAGTAGTTCCCGACAGGGACATATTGGTACGCAGTATTTT
CDR3 protein: CASSSRQGHIGTQYF